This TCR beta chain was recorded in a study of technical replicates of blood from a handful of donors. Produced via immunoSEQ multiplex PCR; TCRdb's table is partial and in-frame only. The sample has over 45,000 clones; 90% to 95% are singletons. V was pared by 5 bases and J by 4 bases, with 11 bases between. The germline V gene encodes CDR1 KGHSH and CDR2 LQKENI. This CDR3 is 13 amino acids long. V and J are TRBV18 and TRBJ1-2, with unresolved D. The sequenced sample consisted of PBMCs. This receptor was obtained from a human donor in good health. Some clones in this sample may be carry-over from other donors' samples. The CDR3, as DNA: TGTGCCAGCTCAATGCAGGCAAGCTATGGCTACACCTTC. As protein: CASSMQASYGYTF.